The 12 T cell receptor beta chains presented below share a single source sample, sequenced in a study of blood T cell repertoires in COVID-19. TCRdb's copy holds only in-frame clones and misses some; the assay was immunoSEQ multiplex PCR. The data show some 190,000 clones, approximately 91% seen once. Specimen: peripheral blood. These receptors were obtained from a woman aged 40-49 years who had recovered from COVID-19.

This clone was seen only once. V is TRBV11-2 and J is TRBJ2-3; possible D gene TRBD2, 5 bases. The CDR3 length is 14 residues. Between the trimmed V and J ends, which lost 5 bases and 3 bases, there was a span of 12 bases. Per the germline V gene, CDR1 is SGHAT and CDR2 is FQNNGV. Here the CDR3 reads CASSPRGKTDTQYF. The CDR3 nucleotides read TGTGCCAGCAGCCCCAGAGGGAAGACAGATACGCAGTATTTT.

CDR3 amino acids: CASSPNFDTQYF. The DNA for the CDR3 is TGTGCCAGCTCACCAAACTTTGATACGCAGTATTTT. The chain employs TRBV18 and TRBJ2-3; no reliable D call. The V end lost 2 bases, the J end lost 6 bases, and 6 bases lay between the germline ends. Germline V lookup: CDR1 KGHSH, CDR2 LQKENI. CDR3 size: 12 residues.

This clone was detected only a few times. V gene TRBV10-1 combines with J gene TRBJ2-2; no clear D. This CDR3 comprises 15 residues. The germline V gene has CDR1 WNHNN and CDR2 SYGVQD (reference sequence). V was clipped by 0 bases and J by 7 bases, with 12 bases between them. CDR3 nucleotide sequence: TGCGCCAGCAGTGAGTCTTTCAGGCTTGTCGGGGAGCTGTTTTTT. Translating gives CASSESFRLVGELFF.

This clone was found once. The rearrangement joins TRBV19 to TRBJ2-6; 8 nucleotides match TRBD1. The CDR3 is 19 residues long. Germline loops: CDR1 LNHDA, CDR2 SQIVND (reference sequence). Trimming removed 7 bases from V and 1 base from J; junction bases left unmatched: 15. CDR3 residues: CASTPGLGQAGSGANVLTF. In DNA form, the CDR3 reads TGTGCCAGTACCCCCGGGTTGGGACAGGCAGGATCTGGGGCCAACGTCCTGACTTTC.

This clone appeared once. The gene calls are TRBV7-6 and TRBJ2-1; possible D gene TRBD2, 6 bases. Per germline, CDR1 SGHVS and CDR2 FNYEAQ. The CDR3 has 15 amino acids. V lost 3 bases and J lost 9, with 18 bases in between. The CDR3 here is CASSLLPGTEGEQFF. For the CDR3, the DNA is TGTGCCAGCAGCTTGCTTCCCGGGACTGAGGGTGAGCAGTTCTTC.

V and J are TRBV29-1 and TRBJ2-6; no reliable D call. Germline V CDR1 and CDR2: SQVTM, ANQGSEA. V was cut by 3 bases and J by 4 bases, with 7 bases left in between. This CDR3 contains 13 residues. The chain's CDR3 is CSVDVEGANVLTF. CDR3 in DNA: TGCAGCGTTGACGTGGAGGGGGCCAACGTCCTGACTTTC.

The CDR3 protein is CASRDFDRGVFNSPLHF. CDR3 in DNA: TGTGCCAGCAGAGACTTCGACAGGGGAGTTTTTAATTCACCCCTCCACTTT. This chain joins TRBV27 and TRBJ1-6; TRBD1 matches at 8 bases. V was pared by 6 bases and J by 6 bases, with 13 bases of the junction left unmatched. CDR3 length equals 17 residues. Germline CDR1 is MNHEY and CDR2 is SMNVEV (reference sequence).

This rearrangement joins TRBV7-2 to TRBJ2-1; tentatively, D is TRBD1 (5 bases). This CDR3 is built from 13 residues. CDR1 SGHTA and CDR2 FQGNSA come from the germline V gene. Trimming pared 5 bases from V and 1 base from J, leaving 6 bases between. The chain's CDR3 is CASSKGSYNEQFF. Written as DNA, the CDR3 is TGTGCCAGCAGCAAGGGGTCCTACAATGAGCAGTTCTTC.

The J gene is TRBJ1-2, the V gene TRBV7-9, with TRBD1 matching over 7 bases. The CDR3 length is 14 residues. The germline V gene has CDR1 SEHNR and CDR2 FQNEAQ (reference sequence). Trimming cost V 0 bases and J 6 bases; bases outside gene matches: 4. This chain's CDR3 is CASSLAKGGDGYTF. The CDR3 bases are TGTGCCAGCAGCTTAGCGAAAGGGGGCGATGGCTACACCTTC.

This sequence joins TRBV3-1 (or the pseudogene TRBV3-2) and TRBJ2-7; D perhaps matches TRBD1 (6 bases). There are 15 residues in the CDR3. V lost 4 bases, J lost 4 bases, and 17 bases lay in between. The germline gives CDR1 LGHDT, CDR2 YNNKEL (reference sequence). The CDR3 DNA sequence: TGTGCCAGCAGCCTTATGGGGGCCAGGGGATACGAGCAGTACTTC. Amino acids: CASSLMGARGYEQYF.

The V and J genes are TRBV28 and TRBJ2-7, with D possibly TRBD1 on 6 matching bases. Trimming stripped 6 bases from V and 7 bases from J, with 22 bases between. Germline lookup yields CDR1 MDHEN and CDR2 SYDVKM. This CDR3 has 15 residues. Here the CDR3 reads CASSKTGTPFREQYF. The CDR3 nucleotides are TGTGCCAGCAGCAAAACCGGGACACCTTTTCGGGAGCAGTACTTC.

This sequence joins TRBV10-3 and TRBJ2-5; 10 nucleotides agree with TRBD2. Germline loops: CDR1 ENHRY, CDR2 SYGVKD. The CDR3 is 16 residues long. The V and J ends lost 3 bases and 1 base, in that order; junction bases with no gene match: 5. This chain's CDR3 is CAISERGLASQETQYF. CDR3 DNA sequence: TGTGCCATCAGTGAAAGGGGACTAGCGTCCCAAGAGACCCAGTACTTC.